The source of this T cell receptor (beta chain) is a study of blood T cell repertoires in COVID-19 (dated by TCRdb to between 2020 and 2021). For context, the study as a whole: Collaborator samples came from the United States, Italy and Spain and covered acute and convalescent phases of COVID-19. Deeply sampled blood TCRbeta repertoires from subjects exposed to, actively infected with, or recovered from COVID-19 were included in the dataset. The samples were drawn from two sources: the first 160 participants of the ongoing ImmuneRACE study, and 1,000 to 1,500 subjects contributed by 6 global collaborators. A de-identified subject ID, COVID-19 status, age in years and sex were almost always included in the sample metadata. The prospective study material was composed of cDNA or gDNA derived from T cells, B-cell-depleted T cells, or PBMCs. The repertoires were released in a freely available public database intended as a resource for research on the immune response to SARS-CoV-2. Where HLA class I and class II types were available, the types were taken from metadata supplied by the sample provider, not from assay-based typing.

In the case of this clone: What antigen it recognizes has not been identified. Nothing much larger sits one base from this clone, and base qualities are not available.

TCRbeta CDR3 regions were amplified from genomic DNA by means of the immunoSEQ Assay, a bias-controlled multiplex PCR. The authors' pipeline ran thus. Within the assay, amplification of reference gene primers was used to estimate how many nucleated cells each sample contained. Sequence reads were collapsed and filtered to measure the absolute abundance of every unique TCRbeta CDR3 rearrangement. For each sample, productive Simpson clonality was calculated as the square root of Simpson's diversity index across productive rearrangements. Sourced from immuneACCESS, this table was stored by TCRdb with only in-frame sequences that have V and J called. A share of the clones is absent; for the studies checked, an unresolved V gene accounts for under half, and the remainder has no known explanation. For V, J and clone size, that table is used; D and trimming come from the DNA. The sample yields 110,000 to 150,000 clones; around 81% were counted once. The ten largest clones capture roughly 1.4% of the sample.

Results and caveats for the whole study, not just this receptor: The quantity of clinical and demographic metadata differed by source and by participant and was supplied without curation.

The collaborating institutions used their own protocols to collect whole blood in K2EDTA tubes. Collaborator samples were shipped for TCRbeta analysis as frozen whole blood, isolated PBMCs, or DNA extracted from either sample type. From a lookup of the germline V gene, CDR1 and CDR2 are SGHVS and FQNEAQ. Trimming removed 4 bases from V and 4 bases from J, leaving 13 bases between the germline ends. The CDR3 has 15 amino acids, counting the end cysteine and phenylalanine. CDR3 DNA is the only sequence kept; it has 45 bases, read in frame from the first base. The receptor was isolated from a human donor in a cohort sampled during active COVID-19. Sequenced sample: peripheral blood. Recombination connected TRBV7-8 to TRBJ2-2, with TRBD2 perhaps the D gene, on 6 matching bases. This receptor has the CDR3 CASSSRDFTTGELFF. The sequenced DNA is TGTGCCAGCAGCTCGCGGGACTTTACCACCGGGGAGCTGTTTTTT.